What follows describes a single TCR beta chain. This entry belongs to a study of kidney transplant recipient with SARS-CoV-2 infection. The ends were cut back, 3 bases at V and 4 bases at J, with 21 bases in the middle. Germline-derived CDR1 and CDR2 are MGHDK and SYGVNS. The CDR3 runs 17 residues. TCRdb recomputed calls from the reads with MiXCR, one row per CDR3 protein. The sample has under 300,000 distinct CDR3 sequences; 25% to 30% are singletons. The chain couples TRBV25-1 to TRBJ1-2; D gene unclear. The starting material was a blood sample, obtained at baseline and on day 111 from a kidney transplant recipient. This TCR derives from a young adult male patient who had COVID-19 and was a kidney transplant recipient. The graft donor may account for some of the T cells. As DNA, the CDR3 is TGTGCCAGCAGTGACCATGGAGAACTGGGAAAGACCTATGGCTACACCTTC. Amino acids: CASSDHGELGKTYGYTF.